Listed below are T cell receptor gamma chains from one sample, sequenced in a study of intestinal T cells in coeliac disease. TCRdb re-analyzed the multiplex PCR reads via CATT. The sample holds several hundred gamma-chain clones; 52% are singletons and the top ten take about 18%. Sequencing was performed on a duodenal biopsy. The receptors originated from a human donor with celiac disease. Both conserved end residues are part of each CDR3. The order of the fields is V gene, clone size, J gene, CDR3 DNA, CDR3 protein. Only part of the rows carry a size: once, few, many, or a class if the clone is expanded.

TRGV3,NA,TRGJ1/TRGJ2,TGTGCCACCTGGGACAGGCGTCCGTATTATAAGAAACTCTTT,CATWDRRPYYKKLF
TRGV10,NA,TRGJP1,TGTGCTGCGTGGGAGACCCCGAATACCACTGGTTGGTTCAAGATATTT,CAAWETPNTTGWFKIF
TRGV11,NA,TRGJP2,TGTGCCTGCTGGATAGGAGGGGCGGGTGAGTTGATTGGAATCAAGACGTTT,CACWIGGAGELIGIKTF
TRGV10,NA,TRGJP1,TGTGCTGCGTGGGATTTAGAACGACACCGTCGTTGGTTCAAGATATTT,CAAWDLERHRRWFKIF
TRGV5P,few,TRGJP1,TGTGCCACCTGGGCAGGCTCTACCACTGGTTGGTTCAAGATATTT,CATWAGSTTGWFKIF
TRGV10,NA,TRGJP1,TGTGCTGCGTGGGGGGGGAGGTGGACGTTCGGTTGGTTCAAGATATTT,CAAWGGRWTFGWFKIF
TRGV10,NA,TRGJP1,TGTGCTGCGTGGGATAAGAGTGGTTGGTTCAAGATATTT,CAAWDKSGWFKIF
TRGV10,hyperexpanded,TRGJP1,TGTGCTGCGTGGGATTATCGGACCACTGGTTGGTTCAAGATATTT,CAAWDYRTTGWFKIF
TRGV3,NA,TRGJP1,TGTGCCACCTGGGACAGGGCGGGAGAGGGGTGGACCACTGGTTGGTTCAAGATATTT,CATWDRAGEGWTTGWFKIF
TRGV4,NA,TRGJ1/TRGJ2,TGTGCCACCTGGGATGGGAAATATAAGAAACTCTTT,CATWDGKYKKLF
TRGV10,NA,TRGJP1,TGTGCTGCGTGGGAGACCACTGGTTGGTTCAAGATATTT,CAAWETTGWFKIF
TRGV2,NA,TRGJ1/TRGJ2,TGTGCCACCTGGGACGGCCCTTTTATTATAAAGAAACTCTTT,CATWDGPFIIKKLF
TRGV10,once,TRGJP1,TGTGCTGCGTGGGATGTGGACGCTGGTTGGTTCAAGATATTT,CAAWDVDAGWFKIF
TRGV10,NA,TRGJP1,TGTGCTCGCGTGGATCATTGGTTCAAGATATTT,CARVDHWFKIF
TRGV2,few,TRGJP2,TGTGCCACCTGGGGTGGTAGTGATTGGATCAAGACGTTT,CATWGGSDWIKTF
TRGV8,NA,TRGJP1,TGTGCACCTGGGGATAACGGGGGTACCACTGGTTGGTTCAAGATATTT,CAPGDNGGTTGWFKIF
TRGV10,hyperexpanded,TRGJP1,TGTGCTGCGTGGGGGGTCTATACCACTGGTTGGTTCAAGATATTT,CAAWGVYTTGWFKIF
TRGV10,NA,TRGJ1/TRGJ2,TGTGCTGCGTGCTTTTGGCTTATTAAGAAACTCTTT,CAACFWLIKKLF
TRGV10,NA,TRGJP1,TGTGCTGCGTGGGGAGGGGGGGGGGGCACCACTGGTTGGTTCAAGATATTT,CAAWGGGGGTTGWFKIF
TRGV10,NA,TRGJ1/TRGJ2,TGTGCTGCGTCTAGGTATAAGAAACTCTTT,CAASRYKKLF
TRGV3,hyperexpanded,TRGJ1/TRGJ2,TGTGCCACCTGGGACAGGCCGGAGAAACTCTTT,CATWDRPEKLF
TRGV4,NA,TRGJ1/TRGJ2,TGTGCACCTCGGGATGAGGAGAAACTCTTT,CAPRDEEKLF
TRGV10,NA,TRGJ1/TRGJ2,TGTGCTGCGTGGGATTATAACCTTAAGAAACTCTTT,CAAWDYNLKKLF
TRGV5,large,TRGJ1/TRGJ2,TGTGCCACCTGGGACAGGCCCCCGCAGAAACTCTTT,CATWDRPPQKLF
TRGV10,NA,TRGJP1,TGTGCTGCGTGGGGATTTAGAACGACACCTCGTTGGTTCAAGATATTT,CAAWGFRTTPRWFKIF
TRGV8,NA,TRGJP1,TGTGCCACCTGGATACGACCGACTGGTTGGTTCAAGATATTT,CATWIRPTGWFKIF
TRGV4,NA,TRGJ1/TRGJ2,TGTGCCACCTGGGATGGCCGGAATTATTATAAGAAACTCTTT,CATWDGRNYYKKLF
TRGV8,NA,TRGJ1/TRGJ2,TGTGCCACCTGGGATAGTATAAGAAAACTCTTT,CATWDSIRKLF
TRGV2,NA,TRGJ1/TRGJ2,TGTGCCACCTGGGACGGGCCAGTCCGATTAAAGAAACTCTTT,CATWDGPVRLKKLF
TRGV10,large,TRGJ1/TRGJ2,TGTGCTGCGTGTACGAATTATTATAAGAAACTCTTT,CAACTNYYKKLF
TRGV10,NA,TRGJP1,TGTGCTGCGTGGGCGGGGAATACTAATGATACCACTGGTTGGTTCAAGATATTT,CAAWAGNTNDTTGWFKIF
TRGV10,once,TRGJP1,TGTGCTGCGTGGCGCCTTAATACCACTGGTTGGTTCAAGATATTT,CAAWRLNTTGWFKIF
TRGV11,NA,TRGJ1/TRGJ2,NA,CTTVPVRSSQGGFKKLF
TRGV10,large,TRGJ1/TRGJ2,TGTGCTGCGTGGGAATATTATAAGAAACTCTTT,CAAWEYYKKLF
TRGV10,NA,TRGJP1,TGTGCTGCGTGGGATTTAGAACGTACACTTCGTTGGTTCAAGATATTT,CAAWDLERTLRWFKIF
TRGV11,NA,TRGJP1,TGTGCCTGCCTGAGCCCCCCACCTGGTTGGTTCAAGATATTT,CACLSPPPGWFKIF
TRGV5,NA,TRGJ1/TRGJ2,TGTGCCACCTGGGACGAGGTTTGGGGTGACAAGAAACTCTTT,CATWDEVWGDKKLF
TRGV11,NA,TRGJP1,TGTGCCCGCCCGTGGGAACTTGGTTGGTTCAAGATATTT,CARPWELGWFKIF
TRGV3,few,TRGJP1,TGTGCCGACCTGGGACGGCTTGGTTGGTTCAAGATATTT,CADLGRLGWFKIF
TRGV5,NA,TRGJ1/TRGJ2,TGTGCCACCTTGGGACAGGTTTGGGGTGACAAGAAACTCTTT,CATLGQVWGDKKLF
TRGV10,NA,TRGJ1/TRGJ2,TGTGCTGCGTGGGGCCTGATAAAGAAACTCTTT,CAAWGLIKKLF
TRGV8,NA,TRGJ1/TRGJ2,TGTGCCACCTGGGATCGGCTTATTATTAAGAAACTCTTT,CATWDRLIIKKLF
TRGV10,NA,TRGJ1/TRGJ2,TGTGCTGCGAGTGGCCTAATACGGAAACTCTTT,CAASGLIRKLF
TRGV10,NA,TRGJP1,TGTGCTGCGTTGGGATTAAATGGGGGAGTTTGGTTCAAGATATTT,CAALGLNGGVWFKIF
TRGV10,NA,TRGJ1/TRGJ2,TGTGCTGCGTGGGGTTCATCTGCGAAACTCTTT,CAAWGSSAKLF
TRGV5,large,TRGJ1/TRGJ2,TGTGCCACCTGGGACAGGCCGCCCTATTTAATACTTTATTATAAGAAACTCTTT,CATWDRPPYLILYYKKLF
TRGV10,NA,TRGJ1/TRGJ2,TGTGCTGCGTGGCTTCACTTTTATAAGAAACTCTTT,CAAWLHFYKKLF
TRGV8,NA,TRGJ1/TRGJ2,TGTGCCACCGCCCGTTGGCATAAGAAACTCTTC,CATARWHKKLF
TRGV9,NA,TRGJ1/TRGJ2,TGTGCCTTGTGGGAGTGTAGATTGGGGAAGAAACTCTTT,CALWECRLGKKLF
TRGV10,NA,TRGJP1,TGTGCTGCGTGGGGGTTAAACTCTACCACTGGTTGGTTCAAGATATTT,CAAWGLNSTTGWFKIF
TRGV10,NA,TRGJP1,TGTGCTGCGTGGGAGAGGGGGGGGGGCACCACTGGTTGGTTCAAGATATTT,CAAWERGGGTTGWFKIF
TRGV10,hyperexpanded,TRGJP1,TGTGCTGCGCGTACCACTGGTTGGTTCAAGATATTT,CAARTTGWFKIF
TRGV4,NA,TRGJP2,TGTGCCACCTGGGATGGGCCAGGTATAAGTAGTGATTGGATCAAGACGTTT,CATWDGPGISSDWIKTF
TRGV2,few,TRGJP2,TGTGCCACCGTGGGACTGTGGTGGATCAAGACGTTT,CATVGLWWIKTF
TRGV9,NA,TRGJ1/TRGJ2,TGTGCCTTGTGGGAGGTGCTTGTTAATTATAAGAAACTCTTT,CALWEVLVNYKKLF
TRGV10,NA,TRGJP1,TGTGCTGCGTGGGAGGGGGGGGGGGCGCCGACTGGTTGGTTCAAGATATTT,CAAWEGGGAPTGWFKIF
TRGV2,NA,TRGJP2,TGTGCCGACCTGGGACGCATCGGGGTTTTAGTTGGATCGAAGACGTTT,CADLGRIGVLVGSKTF
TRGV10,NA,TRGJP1,TGTGCTGCGTGGGAGGGGGGGGGGGGCACCACAGGTTGGTTCAAGATATTT,CAAWEGGGGTTGWFKIF
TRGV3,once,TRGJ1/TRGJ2,TGTGCCACCTGGGACAGGCGGAGGGTTTATAAGAAACTCTTT,CATWDRRRVYKKLF
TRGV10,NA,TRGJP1,TGTGCTGCGTGGGATTATAAGGGTGCCACTGGTTGGTTCAAGATATTT,CAAWDYKGATGWFKIF